The clone carrying this T cell receptor (beta chain) was seen many times. The antigen remains unidentified. CDR3 size: 16 residues. With V trimmed by 2 bases and J by 3 bases, 6 bases remained unmatched. The data were taken from a study of blood T cells in healthy people across ages. The study, taken as a whole, reports: Naive T cell percentage strongly correlated with TCR beta diversity.

Extraction yielded at least 6 micrograms of total RNA per sample. Primed by a sample-barcoded 5' primer and a J-beta primer mix, a second PCR proceeded for 7 to 11 cycles. TCRdb re-called the 5' RACE reads through MiXCR, storing one row per CDR3 protein. The sample shows approximately 800,000 distinct CDR3 sequences, roughly 35% of them seen only once. The source of this sequence is a man younger than 30 in good health. The V call is TRBV12-3 or TRBV12-4, the J call TRBJ2-7, with TRBD1 identical over 11 bases. Sequences were obtained from blood. In nucleotides, the CDR3 is TGTGCCAGCAGTTTAAATTTCGGGACAGGGGGCTACGAGCAGTACTTC. Translated: CASSLNFGTGGYEQYF.